The T cell receptor beta chain under discussion was sequenced for a study of cytomegalovirus exposure and HLA in healthy donors. Study-wide results and limits: Confirmation in vitro established that a few CMV-associated chains were specific for CMV antigens. For presence/absence analyses, sequencing depth was assumed to be roughly uniform across donors.

Of note for this clone: The antigen is not known.

The primer mix had 60 Vbeta and 13 Jbeta primers. The method was immunoSEQ multiplex PCR; TCRdb's version includes in-frame clones alone and lacks a portion of them. The repertoire holds some 110,000 clones, with around 80% as singletons. The V gene lost 0 bases and the J gene lost 13 bases, with 13 bases spanning the gap. CDR3 length: 13 amino acids. Germline CDR1 reads SGHVS; CDR2 reads FNYEAQ. Sequenced: PBMCs. The genes are TRBV7-6 and TRBJ2-1; possibly TRBD1 for D (6 bases). The source is a woman aged 18-29 years in good health and CMV-seropositive. CDR3 protein: CASSLAVGDKQFF. Here the CDR3 DNA reads TGTGCCAGCAGCTTAGCGGTAGGGGACAAACAGTTCTTC.